Listed below are T cell receptor beta chains from one sample, sequenced in a study of sequential checkpoint blockade in melanoma. Produced via immunoSEQ multiplex PCR; TCRdb's table is partial and in-frame only. The table shows tens of thousands of clones, with about two thirds occurring only once. This specimen was CD8+ T cells sorted from blood (inferred from file names), taken from a patient given nivolumab and ipilimumab in sequence. The receptors were gathered from a human donor with melanoma. Both conserved end residues are part of each CDR3. The D gene is left open where the match is weak. Clone sizes are given selectively: once, few, many, or a class where the clone is expanded.

NA	TRBD1	TRBV2	TRBJ1-5	CASSEQGGNQPQHF
NA	TRBD2	TRBV6-4	TRBJ2-2	CASRGGADTGELFF
few	NA	TRBV6-5	TRBJ1-2	CASSPQGGWAGYTF
NA	TRBD2	TRBV10-3	TRBJ2-5	CAISESGGAETQYF
NA	NA	TRBV7-3	TRBJ2-5	CASSLGGQETQYF
NA	NA	TRBV21-1	TRBJ2-2	CASSITPGDTGELFF
few	TRBD2	TRBV4-1	TRBJ2-3	CASSQEGLADLWDTQYF
NA	NA	TRBV11-2	TRBJ1-2	CASRFSPQGYYGYTF
few	TRBD2	TRBV6-6	TRBJ2-1	CASSLLYGGGNEQFF
NA	TRBD1	TRBV9	TRBJ1-2	CASSDPGTGRIGYGYTF
NA	NA	TRBV28	TRBJ2-1	CASSLKRGGHDEQFF
few	TRBD2	TRBV6-6	TRBJ2-2	CASSWTSGGTGELFF
NA	NA	TRBV4-1	TRBJ1-5	CASSQAPYSDNQPQHF
NA	NA	TRBV7-6	TRBJ1-2	CASSFWADYGYTF
NA	NA	TRBV10-3	TRBJ2-2	CAISDPNHQTGELFF
NA	NA	TRBV7-9	TRBJ1-1	CASSVRDKNTEAFF
NA	TRBD2	TRBV7-6	TRBJ2-1	CASSLVGGGAGDEQFF
NA	TRBD1	TRBV5-5	TRBJ1-6	CASSVGTDNNSPLHF
NA	TRBD2	TRBV6-5	TRBJ2-7	CASSYSASGGYEQYF
few	NA	TRBV15	TRBJ1-1	CATSRDRGGSTEAFF
NA	NA	TRBV7-6	TRBJ2-5	CASSLAGGGETQYF
NA	NA	TRBV28	TRBJ1-5	CASSFRGYQPQHF
NA	NA	TRBV7-9	TRBJ1-3	CASTKGTGANTIYF
NA	NA	TRBV5-1	TRBJ1-2	CASSNDRNYGYTF
NA	TRBD1	TRBV12-5	TRBJ1-5	CASAPTGVGNQPQHF
NA	NA	TRBV6-1	TRBJ2-6	CASSGLSGSGANVLTF
NA	NA	TRBV29-1	TRBJ2-2	CSAKQGYTGELFF
NA	NA	TRBV28	TRBJ1-1	CASSPKGGNTEAFF
few	NA	TRBV27	TRBJ2-1	CASSVAGSAAGEQFF
once	TRBD2	TRBV6-1	TRBJ2-7	CASSPSGGTYEQYF